This record concerns one T cell receptor beta chain sequence. What it binds is not known. The data stem from a study of blood T cells in healthy people across ages. Study findings and constraints: Across the age range, TCR beta diversity per million T cells fell in a roughly linear way. Strong correlation existed between TCR beta diversity and naive T cell percentage.

Sample-barcoded 5' priming and a J-beta primer mix drove a second PCR of roughly 7 to 11 cycles. A template-switch adaptor containing 12 random nucleotides labeled each cDNA molecule. Via MiXCR, TCRdb re-called the 5' RACE reads, giving one row per CDR3 protein. The sample holds more than 800,000 distinct CDR3 sequences, less than 50% seen once. Collection of 7.5 to 10 milliliters of peripheral blood was performed for each donor. This CDR3 has 14 amino acids. The germline V gene encodes CDR1 SGHTA and CDR2 FQGNSA. Between the trimmed V and J ends, which lost 5 bases and 7 bases, there was a span of 17 bases.

Sequences were obtained from blood. The TCR sequence derives from a woman aged 60 to 75 in good health. The J gene is TRBJ1-2, the V gene TRBV7-2; D may be TRBD1 (5 bases). The CDR3 loop is CASSPNQGFGGYTF. CDR3 DNA: TGTGCCAGCAGCCCCAACCAGGGCTTCGGTGGCTACACCTTC.